The 6 T cell receptor beta chains in this list originate from one sample, sequenced in a study of T-cell memory formation after mild COVID-19. A single record per CDR3 protein comes from TCRdb applying MiXCR to the 5' RACE reads. This sample carries 580,000 or so distinct CDR3 sequences, roughly a sixth of them seen once, and the ten largest clones take 8.1%. The specimen sequenced was PBMCs or a T cell subset sorted from them (not recorded which). The receptors were gathered from an adult woman who had mild COVID-19 (a few samples of this study predate the infection). Cell type and time point are not known.

V usage is TRBV7-2 and J usage is TRBJ2-7, with D unclear. Germline V lookup: CDR1 SGHTA, CDR2 FQGNSA. The germline V and J ends were trimmed by 2 bases and 3 bases, with 8 bases remaining between them. This CDR3 spans 13 amino acids. In nucleotides, the CDR3 is TGTGCCAGCAGCTTATTGGGTTTCTACGAGCAGTACTTC. This codes for CASSLLGFYEQYF.

Many counts were recorded for this clonotype. This chain connects TRBV4-2 to TRBJ2-7; tentatively, D is TRBD2 (6 bases). CDR1 and CDR2 from the germline V gene are LGHNA and YNFKEQ. Deletions cut 0 bases from V and 4 bases from J, with 13 bases between. This CDR3 spans 15 amino acids. In nucleotides, the CDR3 is TGTGCCAGCAGCCAAGATGGCGGGGCCGGGTACGAGCAGTACTTC. This codes for CASSQDGGAGYEQYF.

This clonotype was observed a few times. This chain links TRBV29-1 with TRBJ2-7, with D unclear. Trimming cost V 4 bases and J 1 base, with 11 bases left between them. Germline V lookup: CDR1 SQVTM, CDR2 ANQGSEA. This CDR3 is 13 amino acids long. CDR3 nucleotide sequence: TGCAGCGTTGGGGGAACAGATTCCTACGAGCAGTACTTC. This translates into CSVGGTDSYEQYF.

This clonotype was counted between two and nine times. CDR3 in amino acids: CASSKGDSMNTEAFF. CDR3 nucleotide sequence: TGTGCCAGCAGCAAAGGGGACAGCATGAACACTGAAGCTTTCTTT. The chain joins TRBV21-1 to TRBJ1-1; the table gives TRBD1 as D, unverified against the DNA. TRBV21-1 is an annotated pseudogene. This CDR3 contains 15 residues.

This clonotype has ten or more counts. The chain joins TRBV5-5 to TRBJ2-2; D is unresolved. This CDR3 is 14 amino acids long. Germline CDR1 reads SGHKS; CDR2 reads YYEKEE (reference sequence). V dropped 2 bases and J dropped 0 bases, with 5 bases sitting between them. The CDR3 loop reads CASSFQANTGELFF. The CDR3 nucleotides read TGTGCCAGCAGCTTCCAGGCGAACACCGGGGAGCTGTTTTTT. Supplemented by reference TRBV5-5 and TRBJ2-2, the full variable domain reads DAGVTQSPTHLIKTRGQQVTLRCSPISGHKSVSWYQQVLGQGPQFIFQYYEKEERGRGNFPDRFSARQFPNYSSELNVNALLLGDSALYLCASSFQANTGELFFGEGSRLTVL.

The chain uses TRBV14 and TRBJ1-5; 7 nucleotides match TRBD1. Germline V gene lookup returns CDR1 SGHDN and CDR2 FVKESK. The CDR3 runs 15 residues. Trimming removed 5 bases from V and 7 bases from J; junction bases left unmatched: 11. The CDR3 bases are TGTGCCAGCAGCTACATCCGACAGGGCGGACAGCCCCAGCATTTT. It is translated as CASSYIRQGGQPQHF.